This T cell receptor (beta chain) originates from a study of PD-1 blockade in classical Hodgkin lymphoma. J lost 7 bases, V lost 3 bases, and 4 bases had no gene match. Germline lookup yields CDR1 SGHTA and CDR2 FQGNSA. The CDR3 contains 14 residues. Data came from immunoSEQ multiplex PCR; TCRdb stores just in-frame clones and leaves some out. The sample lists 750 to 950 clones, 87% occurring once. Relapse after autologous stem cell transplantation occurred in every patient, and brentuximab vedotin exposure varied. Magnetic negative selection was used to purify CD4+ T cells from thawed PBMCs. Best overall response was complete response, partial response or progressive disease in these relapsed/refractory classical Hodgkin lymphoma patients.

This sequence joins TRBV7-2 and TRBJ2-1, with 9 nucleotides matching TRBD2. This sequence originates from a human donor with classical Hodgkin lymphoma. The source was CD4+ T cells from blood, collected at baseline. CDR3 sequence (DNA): TGTGCCAGCAGCTTGGGACTAGCAGGGAATGAGCAGTTCTTC. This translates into CASSLGLAGNEQFF.